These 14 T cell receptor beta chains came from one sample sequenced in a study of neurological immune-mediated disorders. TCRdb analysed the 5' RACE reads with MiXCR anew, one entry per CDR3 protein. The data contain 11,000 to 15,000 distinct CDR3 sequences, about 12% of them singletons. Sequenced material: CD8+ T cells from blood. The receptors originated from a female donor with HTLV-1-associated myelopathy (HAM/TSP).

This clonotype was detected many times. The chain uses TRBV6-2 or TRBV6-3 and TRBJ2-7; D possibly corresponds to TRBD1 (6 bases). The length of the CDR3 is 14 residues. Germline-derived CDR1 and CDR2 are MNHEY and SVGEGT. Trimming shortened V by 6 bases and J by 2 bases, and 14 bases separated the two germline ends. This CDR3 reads CASRNRDNAYEQYF. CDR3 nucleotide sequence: TGTGCCAGCAGAAACCGGGACAATGCCTACGAGCAGTACTTC.

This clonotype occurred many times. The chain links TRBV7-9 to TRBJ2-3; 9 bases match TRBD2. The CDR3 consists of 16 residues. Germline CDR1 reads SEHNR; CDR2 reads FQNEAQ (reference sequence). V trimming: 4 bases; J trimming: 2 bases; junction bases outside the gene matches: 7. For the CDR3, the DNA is TGTGCCAGCAGCTCCCCTCGACTAGCGGTCACAGATACGCAGTATTTT. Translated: CASSSPRLAVTDTQYF.

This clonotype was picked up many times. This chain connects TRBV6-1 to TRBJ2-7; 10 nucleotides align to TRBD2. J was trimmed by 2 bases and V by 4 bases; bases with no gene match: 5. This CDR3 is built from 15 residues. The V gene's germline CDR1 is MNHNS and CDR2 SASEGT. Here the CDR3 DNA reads TGTGCCAGCAGTGTCCTAGCGGGGGAGACCTACGAGCAGTACTTC. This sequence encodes CASSVLAGETYEQYF.

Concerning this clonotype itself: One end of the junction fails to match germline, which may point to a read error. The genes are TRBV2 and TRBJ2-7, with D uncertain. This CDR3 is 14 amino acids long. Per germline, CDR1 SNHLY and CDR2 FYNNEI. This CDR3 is CACSGSGLTYEQYF. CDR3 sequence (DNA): TGTGCCTGCAGTGGGTCTGGCCTCACCTACGAGCAGTACTTC.

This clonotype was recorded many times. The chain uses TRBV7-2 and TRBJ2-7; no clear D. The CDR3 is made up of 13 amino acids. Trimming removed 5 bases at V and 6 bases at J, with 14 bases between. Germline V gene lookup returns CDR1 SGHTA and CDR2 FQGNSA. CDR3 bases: TGTGCCAGCAGCACGGTCCTCCTACGCGAGCAGTACTTC. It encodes CASSTVLLREQYF. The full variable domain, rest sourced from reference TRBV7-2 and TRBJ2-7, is GAGVSQSPSNKVTEKGKDVELRCDPISGHTALYWYRQSLGQGLEFLIYFQGNSAPDKSGLPSDRFSAERTGGSVSTLTIQRTQQEDSAVYLCASSTVLLREQYFGPGTRLTVT.

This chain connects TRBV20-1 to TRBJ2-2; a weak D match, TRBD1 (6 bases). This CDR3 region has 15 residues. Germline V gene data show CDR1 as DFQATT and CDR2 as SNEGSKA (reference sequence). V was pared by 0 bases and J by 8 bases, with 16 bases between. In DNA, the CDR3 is TGCAGTGCTAGAGAGGGGTACAGGGCTTCTGGGGAGCTGTTTTTT. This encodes CSAREGYRASGELFF.

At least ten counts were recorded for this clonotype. CDR3 amino acids: CASSPGQGENTGELFF. In DNA, the CDR3 is TGCGCCAGCAGCCCGGGACAGGGTGAAAACACCGGGGAGCTGTTTTTT. This rearrangement joins TRBV4-1 to TRBJ2-2, with 9 bases aligning to TRBD1. The CDR3 extends over 16 amino acids. V lost 4 bases to trimming and J lost 2 bases; unmatched junction nucleotides: 5. Germline V gives CDR1 MGHRA, CDR2 YSYEKL.

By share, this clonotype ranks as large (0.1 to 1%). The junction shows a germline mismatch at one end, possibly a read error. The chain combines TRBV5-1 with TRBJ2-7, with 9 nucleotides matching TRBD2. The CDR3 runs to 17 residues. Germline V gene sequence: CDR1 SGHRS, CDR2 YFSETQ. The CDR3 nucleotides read TGCGCCAGCAGCTTGCTTGGTAGCGGGAGTTTCTCCAACGAGCAGTACTTC. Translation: CASSLLGSGSFSNEQYF.

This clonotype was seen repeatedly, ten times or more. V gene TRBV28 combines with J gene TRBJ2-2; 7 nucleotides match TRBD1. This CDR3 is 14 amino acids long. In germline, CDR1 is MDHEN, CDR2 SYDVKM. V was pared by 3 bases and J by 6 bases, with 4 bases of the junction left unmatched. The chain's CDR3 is CASSFQGVAGELFF. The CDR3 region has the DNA TGTGCCAGCAGTTTTCAGGGGGTGGCCGGGGAGCTGTTTTTT.

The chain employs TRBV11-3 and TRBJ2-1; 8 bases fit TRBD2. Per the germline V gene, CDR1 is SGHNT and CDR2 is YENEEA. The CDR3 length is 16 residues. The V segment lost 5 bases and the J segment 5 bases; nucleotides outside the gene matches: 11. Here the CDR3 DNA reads TGTGCCAGCAGCGTCTGGAGCGGGAGTACTAACAATGAGCAGTTCTTC. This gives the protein CASSVWSGSTNNEQFF. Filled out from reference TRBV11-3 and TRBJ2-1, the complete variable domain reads EAGVVQSPRYKIIEKKQPVAFWCNPISGHNTLYWYLQNLGQGPELLIRYENEEAVDDSQLPKDRFSAERLKGVDSTLKIQPAELGDSAVYLCASSVWSGSTNNEQFFGPGTRLTVL.

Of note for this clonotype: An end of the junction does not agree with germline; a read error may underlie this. The CDR3: CASSLMTWDTGELFF. In nucleotides, the CDR3 is TGTGCCAGCAGTTTAATGACATGGGACACCGGGGAGCTGTTCTTT. J is TRBJ2-2 and V is TRBV28; tentative D call: TRBD1 (6 bases). Germline V gives CDR1 MDHEN, CDR2 SYDVKM. The CDR3 consists of 15 residues.

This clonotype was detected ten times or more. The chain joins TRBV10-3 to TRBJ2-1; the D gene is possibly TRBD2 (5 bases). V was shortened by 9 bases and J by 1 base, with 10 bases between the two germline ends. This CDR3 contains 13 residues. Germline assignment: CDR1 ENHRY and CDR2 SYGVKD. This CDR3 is CAIRTDSYNEQFF. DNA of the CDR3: TGTGCCATAAGGACTGATTCCTACAATGAGCAGTTCTTC.

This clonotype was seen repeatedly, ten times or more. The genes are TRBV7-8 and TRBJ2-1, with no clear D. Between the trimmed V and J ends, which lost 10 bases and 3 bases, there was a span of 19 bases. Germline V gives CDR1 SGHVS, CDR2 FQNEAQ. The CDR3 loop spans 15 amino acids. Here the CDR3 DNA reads TGTGCCACACACAGCCTATGGGCGAACTACAATGAGCAGTTCTTC. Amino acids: CATHSLWANYNEQFF.

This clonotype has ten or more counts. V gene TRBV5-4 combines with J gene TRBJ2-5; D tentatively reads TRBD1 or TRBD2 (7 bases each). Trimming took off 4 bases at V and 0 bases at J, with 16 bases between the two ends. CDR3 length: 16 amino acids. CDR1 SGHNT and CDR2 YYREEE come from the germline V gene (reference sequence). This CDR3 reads CASSQGGSPYQETQYF. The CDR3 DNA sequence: TGTGCCAGCAGCCAGGGGGGGAGTCCGTACCAAGAGACCCAGTACTTC.